This entry features one T cell receptor beta chain sequence. What it binds is not known. These data are taken from a study of T-cell memory formation after mild COVID-19. About the study: Across donors, TCR clusters were largely donor specific. Study-wide points: The pre-infection memory compartment contained some responding clones, suggesting cross-reactive memory joined. Day 15 to 85 contractors were CD4/CD8 balanced; later expanders leaned CD4+.

CDR3 length: 14 amino acids. Trimming took 3 bases from V and 5 from J; bases not matched to a gene: 5. Germline V lookup: CDR1 SEHNR, CDR2 FQNEAQ (reference sequence). Using constant-segment primers, 5'RACE produced TCR alpha and TCR beta cDNA libraries carrying sample barcodes and UMIs. TCRdb called the 5' RACE reads again in MiXCR, with one record for every CDR3 protein. The sample has about 410,000 distinct CDR3 sequences; roughly a quarter are singletons. The chain has TRBV7-9 and TRBJ1-2; TRBD1 aligns across 8 bases. The sample comprised PBMCs or a T cell subset sorted from them (not recorded which). The receptor was derived from an adult woman who had mild COVID-19 (a few samples of this study predate the infection). Cell type and time point are not known. The CDR3 sequence is CASSLRTGPYGYTF. CDR3 sequence (DNA): TGTGCCAGCAGCTTGCGGACAGGGCCTTATGGCTACACCTTC.